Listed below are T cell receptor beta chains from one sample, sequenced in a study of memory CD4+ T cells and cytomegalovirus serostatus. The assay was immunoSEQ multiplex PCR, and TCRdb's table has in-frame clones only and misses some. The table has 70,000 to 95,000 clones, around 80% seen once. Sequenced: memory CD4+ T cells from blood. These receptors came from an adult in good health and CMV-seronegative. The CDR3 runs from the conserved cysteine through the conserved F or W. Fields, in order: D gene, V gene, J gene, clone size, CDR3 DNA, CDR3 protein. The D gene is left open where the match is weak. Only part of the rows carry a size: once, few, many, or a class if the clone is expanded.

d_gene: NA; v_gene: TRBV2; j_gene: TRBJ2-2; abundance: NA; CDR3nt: TGTGCCAGCATCAGAGGGGGAAACACCGGGGAGCTGTTTTTT; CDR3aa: CASIRGGNTGELFF
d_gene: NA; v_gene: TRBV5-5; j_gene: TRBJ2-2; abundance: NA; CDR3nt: TGTGCCAGCAGCTTGCAGGGTGGCACCGGGGAGCTGTTTTTT; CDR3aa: CASSLQGGTGELFF
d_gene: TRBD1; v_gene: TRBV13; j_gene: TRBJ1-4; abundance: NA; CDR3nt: TGTGCCAGCAGCTTAAACGGAGGGACAGGGATTGAAAAACTGTTTTTT; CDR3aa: CASSLNGGTGIEKLFF
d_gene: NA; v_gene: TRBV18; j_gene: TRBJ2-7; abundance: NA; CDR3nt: TGTGCCAGCTCACCTAGCCGGCAGACCTACGAGCAGTACTTC; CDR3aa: CASSPSRQTYEQYF
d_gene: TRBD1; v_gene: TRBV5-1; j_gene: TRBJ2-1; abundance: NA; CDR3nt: TGCGCCAGCAGCTTGCTACGGGACAGCTACAATGAGCAGTTCTTC; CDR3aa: CASSLLRDSYNEQFF
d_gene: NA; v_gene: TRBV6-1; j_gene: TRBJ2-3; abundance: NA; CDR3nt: TGTGCCAGCTGTTTAGCCCGGGGCACAGATACGCAGTATTTT; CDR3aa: CASCLARGTDTQYF
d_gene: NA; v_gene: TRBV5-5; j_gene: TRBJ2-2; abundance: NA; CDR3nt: TGTGCCAGCAGCTTGGGGACATCGAACACCGGGGAGCTGTTTTTT; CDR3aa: CASSLGTSNTGELFF
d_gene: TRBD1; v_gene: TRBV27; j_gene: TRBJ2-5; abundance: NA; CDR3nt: TGTGCCAGCACCACCGGACAGGGTGTTACCCAGTACTTC; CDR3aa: CASTTGQGVTQYF
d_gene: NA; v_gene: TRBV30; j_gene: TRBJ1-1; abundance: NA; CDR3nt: TGTGCCTGTGCTCAACGGACAACGTATGAAGCTTTCTTT; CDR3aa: CACAQRTTYEAFF
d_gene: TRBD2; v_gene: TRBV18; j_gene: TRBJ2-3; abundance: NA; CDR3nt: TGTGCCAGCTCACAGCTAGCGGGAATCACAGATACGCAGTATTTT; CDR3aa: CASSQLAGITDTQYF
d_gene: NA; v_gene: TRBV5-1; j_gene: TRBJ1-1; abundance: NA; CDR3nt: TGCGCCAGCAGAATCATGGGTAGTAACACTGAAGCTTTCTTT; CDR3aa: CASRIMGSNTEAFF
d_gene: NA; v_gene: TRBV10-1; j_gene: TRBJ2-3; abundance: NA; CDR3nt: TGCGCCAGCAAGACTAGGCGGGGATCAGATACGCAGTATTTT; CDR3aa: CASKTRRGSDTQYF
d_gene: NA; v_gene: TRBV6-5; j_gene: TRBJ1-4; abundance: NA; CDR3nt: TGTGCCAGCAGCCCCGGGGTGGCTAATGAAAAACTGTTTTTT; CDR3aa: CASSPGVANEKLFF
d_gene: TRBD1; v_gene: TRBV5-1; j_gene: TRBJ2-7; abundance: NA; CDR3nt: TGCGCCAGCAGTTCCGGGACAGGGGGCTACGAGCAGTACTTC; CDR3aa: CASSSGTGGYEQYF
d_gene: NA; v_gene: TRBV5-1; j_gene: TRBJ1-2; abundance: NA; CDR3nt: TGCGCCAGCACCCAGGGGTTAGGGCTGAGCACCTTC; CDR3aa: CASTQGLGLSTF
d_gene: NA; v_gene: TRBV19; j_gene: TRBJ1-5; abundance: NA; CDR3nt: TGTGCCAGTAGTATACTCAATCAGCCCCAGCATTTT; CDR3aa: CASSILNQPQHF
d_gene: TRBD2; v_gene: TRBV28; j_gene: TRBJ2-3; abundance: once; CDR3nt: TGTGCCAGCCTATCCGGCGGGGGGGGAACAGATACGCAGTATTTT; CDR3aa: CASLSGGGGTDTQYF
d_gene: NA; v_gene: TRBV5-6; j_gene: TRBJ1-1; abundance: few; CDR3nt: TGTGCCAGCAGTTTCGACAGGATGAACACTGAAGCTTTCTTT; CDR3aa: CASSFDRMNTEAFF
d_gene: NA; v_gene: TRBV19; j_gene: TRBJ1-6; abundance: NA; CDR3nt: TGTGCCAGGAGGTTGTGGGGACGCGTTCCACCCCTCCACTTT; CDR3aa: CARRLWGRVPPLHF
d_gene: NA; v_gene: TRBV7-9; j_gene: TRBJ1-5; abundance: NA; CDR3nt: TGTGCCAGCAGCCCTAGGTCGGCAGAGTTGAATCAGCCCCAGCATTTT; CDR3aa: CASSPRSAELNQPQHF
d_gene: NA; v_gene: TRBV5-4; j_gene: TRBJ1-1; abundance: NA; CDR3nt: TGTGCCAGCAGCTTCGGACCGATGAACACTGAAGCTTTCTTT; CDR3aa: CASSFGPMNTEAFF
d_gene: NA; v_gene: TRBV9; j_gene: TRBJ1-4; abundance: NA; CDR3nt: TGTGCCAGCAGCACCCACCAGGGGTTAGCTAATGAAAAACTGTTTTTT; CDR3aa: CASSTHQGLANEKLFF
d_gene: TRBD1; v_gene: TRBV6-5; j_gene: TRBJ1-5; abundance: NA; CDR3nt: TGTGCCAGCAGTTACAAGGGACAGGGGGGCCAGCCCCAGCATTTT; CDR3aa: CASSYKGQGGQPQHF
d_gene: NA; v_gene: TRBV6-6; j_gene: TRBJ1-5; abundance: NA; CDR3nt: TGTGCCAGCTTTGATTTGGGAATCAATCAGCCCCAGCATTTT; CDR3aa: CASFDLGINQPQHF
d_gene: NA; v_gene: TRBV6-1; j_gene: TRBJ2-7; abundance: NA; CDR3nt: TGTGCCAGCAGTGAAGTGGGGGGGGGCGTGGACGAGCAGTACTTC; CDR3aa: CASSEVGGGVDEQYF
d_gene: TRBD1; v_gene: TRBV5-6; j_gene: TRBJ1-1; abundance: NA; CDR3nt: TGTGCCAGCAGCTGGGACAGGGAGAACACTGAAGCTTTCTTT; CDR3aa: CASSWDRENTEAFF
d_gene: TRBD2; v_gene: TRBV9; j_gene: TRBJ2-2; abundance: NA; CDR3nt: TGTGCCAGCAGCGGCGGGGGATTCACCGGGGAGCTGTTTTTT; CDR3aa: CASSGGGFTGELFF
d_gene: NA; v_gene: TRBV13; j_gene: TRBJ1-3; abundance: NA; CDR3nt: TGTGCCAGCAGCTCCAACACGGTCGGAGACACCATATATTTT; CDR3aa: CASSSNTVGDTIYF
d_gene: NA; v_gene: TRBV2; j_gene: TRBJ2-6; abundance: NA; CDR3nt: TGTGCCAGCAGTGACTCGACAGATATTCGCTCTGGGGCCAACGTCCTGACTTTC; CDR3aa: CASSDSTDIRSGANVLTF
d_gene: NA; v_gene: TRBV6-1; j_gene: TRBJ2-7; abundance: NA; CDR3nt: TGTGCCAGCAGTGTGACCTCCTACGAGCAGTACTTC; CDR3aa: CASSVTSYEQYF
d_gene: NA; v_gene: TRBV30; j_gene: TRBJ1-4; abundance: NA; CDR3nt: TGTGCCTGGAGTGCGGAAAAACTGTTTTTT; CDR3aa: CAWSAEKLFF
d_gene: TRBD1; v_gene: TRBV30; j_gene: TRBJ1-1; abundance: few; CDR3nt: TGTGCCTGGTCGAGCTCAGGGGGCATCACTGAAGCTTTCTTT; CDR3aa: CAWSSSGGITEAFF
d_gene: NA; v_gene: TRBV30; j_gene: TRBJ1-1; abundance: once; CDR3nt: TGTGCCTGGAGTGGGCAGGTTGAAGCTTTCTTT; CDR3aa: CAWSGQVEAFF
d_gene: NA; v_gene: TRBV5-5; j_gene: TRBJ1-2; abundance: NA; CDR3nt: TGTGCCAGCAGCTTGGTTGGGGACGCATATGGCTACACCTTC; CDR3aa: CASSLVGDAYGYTF
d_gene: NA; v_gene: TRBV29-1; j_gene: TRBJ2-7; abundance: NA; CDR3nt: TGCAGTGTACTCTGGGGCCAAACCTACGAGCAGTACTTC; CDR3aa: CSVLWGQTYEQYF
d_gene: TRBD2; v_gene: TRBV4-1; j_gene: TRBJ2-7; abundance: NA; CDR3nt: TGCGCCAGCAGCCAGGGACTAGCGGGGGGGAGCTCCTACGAGCAGTACTTC; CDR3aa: CASSQGLAGGSSYEQYF
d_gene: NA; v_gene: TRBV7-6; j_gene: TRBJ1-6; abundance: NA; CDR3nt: TGTGCCAGCAGCTTAAGCTCCTATAATTCACCCCTCCACTTT; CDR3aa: CASSLSSYNSPLHF